Listed below are T cell receptor beta chains from one sample, sequenced in a study of control samples from healthy donors and cancer patients. Here immunoSEQ multiplex PCR was the method, and the copy in TCRdb shows in-frame clones only, minus some. The sample carries about 140,000 clones, roughly 88% recorded once. Sequencing was performed on blood. The source is a man younger than 35 in good health. CDR3s include the opening cysteine and the closing phenylalanine or tryptophan. The order of the fields is V gene, clone size, J gene, D gene, CDR3 DNA, CDR3 protein. A D gene is named only where the DNA matches it firmly. Size is stated for part of the rows, as once, few or many counts, or as a class when the clone is expanded.

v_gene: TRBV2
abundance: NA
j_gene: TRBJ1-1
d_gene: NA
CDR3nt: TGTGCCAGCAGTGAAGAAGCTGAAGCTTTCTTT
CDR3aa: CASSEEAEAFF

v_gene: TRBV28
abundance: NA
j_gene: TRBJ2-7
d_gene: TRBD2
CDR3nt: TGTGCCAGCAGTTCGACTAGCGGGACCTACGAGCAGTACTTC
CDR3aa: CASSSTSGTYEQYF

v_gene: TRBV7-9
abundance: NA
j_gene: TRBJ1-3
d_gene: TRBD1
CDR3nt: TGTGCCAGTGACAGGGAAGGCTCTGGAAACACCATATATTTT
CDR3aa: CASDREGSGNTIYF

v_gene: TRBV2
abundance: once
j_gene: TRBJ2-2
d_gene: NA
CDR3nt: TGTGCCAGCAGTGTGACCCGAATGGGCACCGGGGAGCTGTTTTTT
CDR3aa: CASSVTRMGTGELFF

v_gene: TRBV7-9
abundance: NA
j_gene: TRBJ2-2
d_gene: NA
CDR3nt: TGTGCCAGCAGCTTAGTCGTTAGCGGGGAGCTGTTTTTT
CDR3aa: CASSLVVSGELFF

v_gene: TRBV28
abundance: NA
j_gene: TRBJ1-1
d_gene: NA
CDR3nt: TGTGCCAGCAGTGCAGGGGAGGGACCTGAAGCTTTCTTT
CDR3aa: CASSAGEGPEAFF

v_gene: TRBV28
abundance: NA
j_gene: TRBJ1-5
d_gene: NA
CDR3nt: TGTGCCAGCAGTTTTGGCGGTACTCAGCCCCAGCATTTT
CDR3aa: CASSFGGTQPQHF

v_gene: TRBV6-6
abundance: NA
j_gene: TRBJ2-1
d_gene: NA
CDR3nt: TGTGCCAGCAGTTCTGGGGGGACGAATGAGCAGTTCTTC
CDR3aa: CASSSGGTNEQFF

v_gene: TRBV7-2
abundance: NA
j_gene: TRBJ2-1
d_gene: NA
CDR3nt: TGTGCCAGCAGCTTAGCGCCACTAGTGGTGATTGACAATGAGCAGTTCTTC
CDR3aa: CASSLAPLVVIDNEQFF

v_gene: TRBV30
abundance: NA
j_gene: TRBJ2-7
d_gene: NA
CDR3nt: TGTGCCTGGAGTGGGGGGACCCCCCTGTACTTC
CDR3aa: CAWSGGTPLYF

v_gene: TRBV7-2
abundance: NA
j_gene: TRBJ2-5
d_gene: NA
CDR3nt: TGTGCCAGCAGCTTAGTAACCAGGGAAGAGACCCAGTACTTC
CDR3aa: CASSLVTREETQYF

v_gene: TRBV6-5
abundance: NA
j_gene: TRBJ1-6
d_gene: NA
CDR3nt: TGTGCCAGCGCGGAGGGGGTAGCCAATTCACCCCTCCACTTT
CDR3aa: CASAEGVANSPLHF

v_gene: TRBV11-1
abundance: few
j_gene: TRBJ2-1
d_gene: NA
CDR3nt: TGTGCCAGCAGCTTAGGGTCCCTAACAAACAATGAGCAGTTCTTC
CDR3aa: CASSLGSLTNNEQFF

v_gene: TRBV29-1
abundance: NA
j_gene: TRBJ2-3
d_gene: NA
CDR3nt: TGCAGCGTCCCCTTCGCTGAGACCACAGATACGCAGTATTTT
CDR3aa: CSVPFAETTDTQYF

v_gene: TRBV30
abundance: NA
j_gene: TRBJ2-7
d_gene: TRBD1
CDR3nt: TGTGCCTGGAGTGCACAGGGGAACGAGCAGTACTTC
CDR3aa: CAWSAQGNEQYF

v_gene: TRBV30
abundance: once
j_gene: TRBJ1-2
d_gene: NA
CDR3nt: TGTGCCTGGAGTGCGGGGGAGAGTATAAGTGGCTACACCTTC
CDR3aa: CAWSAGESISGYTF

v_gene: TRBV30
abundance: NA
j_gene: TRBJ2-1
d_gene: NA
CDR3nt: TGTGCCTGGACGAGACGCGAGATGAATGAGCAGTTCTTC
CDR3aa: CAWTRREMNEQFF

v_gene: TRBV6-5
abundance: NA
j_gene: TRBJ1-6
d_gene: NA
CDR3nt: TGTGCCAGCAGAAAATATAATTCACCCCTCCACTTT
CDR3aa: CASRKYNSPLHF

v_gene: TRBV4-2
abundance: NA
j_gene: TRBJ1-4
d_gene: TRBD1
CDR3nt: TGTGCCAGCAGCCAGAGCACGAACAGGGGTAAAAATGAAAAACTGTTTTTT
CDR3aa: CASSQSTNRGKNEKLFF

v_gene: TRBV3-1/TRBV3-2
abundance: NA
j_gene: TRBJ1-6
d_gene: NA
CDR3nt: TGTGCCAGCAGCTCAGACGGGTCTAATTCACCCCTCCACTTT
CDR3aa: CASSSDGSNSPLHF

v_gene: TRBV4-2
abundance: NA
j_gene: TRBJ2-7
d_gene: TRBD2
CDR3nt: TGTGCCAGCAGCCAAGAGGTATGGACAACTAGCGGGACATCCTACGAGCAGTACTTC
CDR3aa: CASSQEVWTTSGTSYEQYF

v_gene: TRBV6-5
abundance: NA
j_gene: TRBJ2-3
d_gene: NA
CDR3nt: TGTGCCAGCAGTTATGAGGGGCGACCCACAGATACGCAGTATTTT
CDR3aa: CASSYEGRPTDTQYF

v_gene: TRBV29-1
abundance: NA
j_gene: TRBJ1-6
d_gene: NA
CDR3nt: TGCAGCGTTGCCACAGGTTCTGATTCACCCCTCCACTTT
CDR3aa: CSVATGSDSPLHF

v_gene: TRBV6-2/TRBV6-3
abundance: NA
j_gene: TRBJ1-5
d_gene: TRBD1
CDR3nt: TGTGCCAGCAGTTCAGGGGGAATCCAGCCCCAGCATTTT
CDR3aa: CASSSGGIQPQHF

v_gene: TRBV7-3
abundance: NA
j_gene: TRBJ2-4
d_gene: TRBD2
CDR3nt: TGTGCCAGCAGCTTAAGGGGCGGGGGAACCAAAAACATTCAGTACTTC
CDR3aa: CASSLRGGGTKNIQYF

v_gene: TRBV27
abundance: NA
j_gene: TRBJ1-2
d_gene: NA
CDR3nt: TGTGCCACCGGCTACGGGGGGATCGGCTACACCTTC
CDR3aa: CATGYGGIGYTF

v_gene: TRBV6-5
abundance: NA
j_gene: TRBJ2-5
d_gene: NA
CDR3nt: TGTGCCAGCAGTTATCCAGGGCAAGAGACCCAGTACTTC
CDR3aa: CASSYPGQETQYF

v_gene: TRBV29-1
abundance: NA
j_gene: TRBJ1-2
d_gene: TRBD1
CDR3nt: TGCAGCGGGTACGGGACAGGCTATGGCTACACCTTC
CDR3aa: CSGYGTGYGYTF

v_gene: TRBV27
abundance: NA
j_gene: TRBJ1-1
d_gene: NA
CDR3nt: TGTGCCAGCAGTTCCACCCCGGACACTGAAGCTTTCTTT
CDR3aa: CASSSTPDTEAFF

v_gene: TRBV6-5
abundance: once
j_gene: TRBJ2-2
d_gene: NA
CDR3nt: TGTGCCAGCAGTTACTCTGTCAGGGGGGCCGGGGAGCTGTTTTTT
CDR3aa: CASSYSVRGAGELFF

v_gene: TRBV11-2
abundance: NA
j_gene: TRBJ2-2
d_gene: NA
CDR3nt: TGTGCCAGCAGCTTAGGCCCCCCGGGGACTTTCACCGGGGAGCTGTTTTTT
CDR3aa: CASSLGPPGTFTGELFF

v_gene: TRBV2
abundance: NA
j_gene: TRBJ1-1
d_gene: TRBD1
CDR3nt: TGTGCCAGCAGGGCTACCGGGACAGGGGGCGCAGAAGCTTTCTTT
CDR3aa: CASRATGTGGAEAFF

v_gene: TRBV21-1
abundance: NA
j_gene: TRBJ1-2
d_gene: NA
CDR3nt: TGTGCCAGCAGCAAAAAGACAAGGAGGTGGCGTGGCTACACCTTC
CDR3aa: CASSKKTRRWRGYTF

v_gene: TRBV27
abundance: few
j_gene: TRBJ1-1
d_gene: NA
CDR3nt: TGTGCCACATGGAGGGACACTGAAGCTTTCTTT
CDR3aa: CATWRDTEAFF

v_gene: TRBV18
abundance: NA
j_gene: TRBJ2-3
d_gene: NA
CDR3nt: TGTGCCAGCTCACCACCTCGCACAGATACGCAGTATTTT
CDR3aa: CASSPPRTDTQYF

v_gene: TRBV5-8
abundance: NA
j_gene: TRBJ2-7
d_gene: NA
CDR3nt: TGTGCCAGCAGCTTACCTTTGAGCGGAGGATACGAGCAGTACTTC
CDR3aa: CASSLPLSGGYEQYF

v_gene: TRBV5-1
abundance: NA
j_gene: TRBJ2-7
d_gene: NA
CDR3nt: TGCGCCAGCAGCCCGGGGGCCGGGTGGTACGAGCAGTACTTC
CDR3aa: CASSPGAGWYEQYF

v_gene: TRBV19
abundance: NA
j_gene: TRBJ1-1
d_gene: TRBD1
CDR3nt: TGTGCCAGGGCGAGACAGGGGATCCCGGCCATGAACACTGAAGCTTTCTTT
CDR3aa: CARARQGIPAMNTEAFF

v_gene: TRBV9
abundance: NA
j_gene: TRBJ2-1
d_gene: NA
CDR3nt: TGTGCCAGCACCCAAAGGCCGGCGTCGAGAAATGAGCAGTTCTTC
CDR3aa: CASTQRPASRNEQFF

v_gene: TRBV23-1
abundance: NA
j_gene: TRBJ2-1
d_gene: NA
CDR3nt: TGCGCCAGCAGTCAATCATTTTTTCGGGGGAGCAATGAGCAGTTCTTC
CDR3aa: CASSQSFFRGSNEQFF

v_gene: TRBV7-9
abundance: many
j_gene: TRBJ1-2
d_gene: NA
CDR3nt: TGTGCCAGCAGCTTGGCTGGGAATGTGGGTTATGGCTACACCTTC
CDR3aa: CASSLAGNVGYGYTF

v_gene: TRBV13
abundance: NA
j_gene: TRBJ1-4
d_gene: NA
CDR3nt: TGTGCCAGCAGCTCCTCAGGTGGAACTAATGAAAAACTGTTTTTT
CDR3aa: CASSSSGGTNEKLFF

v_gene: TRBV30
abundance: NA
j_gene: TRBJ1-2
d_gene: NA
CDR3nt: TGTGCCTGGAGTGTACTGGGGAGCTATGGCTACACCTTC
CDR3aa: CAWSVLGSYGYTF

v_gene: TRBV6-6
abundance: NA
j_gene: TRBJ1-1
d_gene: NA
CDR3nt: TGTGCCAGCAGTTACTCAGGGGAGGGCACTGAAGCTTTCTTT
CDR3aa: CASSYSGEGTEAFF

v_gene: TRBV24-1
abundance: NA
j_gene: TRBJ2-5
d_gene: NA
CDR3nt: TGTGCCACCAGTGGCAATGGGTTATCGGAGACCCAGTACTTC
CDR3aa: CATSGNGLSETQYF

v_gene: TRBV7-9
abundance: NA
j_gene: TRBJ2-6
d_gene: NA
CDR3nt: TGTGCCAGCAGCAGTGTCGGGCAGGGAAGATCTGGGGCCAACGTCCTGACTTTC
CDR3aa: CASSSVGQGRSGANVLTF

v_gene: TRBV18
abundance: few
j_gene: TRBJ1-1
d_gene: NA
CDR3nt: TGTGCCAGCTCACCAGACAGTTCTGGCACTGAAGCTTTCTTT
CDR3aa: CASSPDSSGTEAFF

v_gene: TRBV5-1
abundance: NA
j_gene: TRBJ2-3
d_gene: NA
CDR3nt: TGCGCCAGCAGCTTGAGAGGCACAGATACGCAGTATTTT
CDR3aa: CASSLRGTDTQYF

v_gene: TRBV30
abundance: NA
j_gene: TRBJ2-7
d_gene: NA
CDR3nt: TGTGCCTGGGAACCAGAAAAAAACTACGAGCAGTACTTC
CDR3aa: CAWEPEKNYEQYF

v_gene: TRBV5-6
abundance: NA
j_gene: TRBJ2-5
d_gene: TRBD2
CDR3nt: TGTGCCAGCAGAACTAGCGGGGGGCCCAGGACCCAGTACTTC
CDR3aa: CASRTSGGPRTQYF

v_gene: TRBV30
abundance: NA
j_gene: TRBJ2-2
d_gene: TRBD2
CDR3nt: TGTGCCGGGAGGGAGCGGGGGCGGAACACCGGGGAGCTGTTTTTT
CDR3aa: CAGRERGRNTGELFF

v_gene: TRBV4-3
abundance: NA
j_gene: TRBJ2-3
d_gene: TRBD1
CDR3nt: TGCGCCAGCAGCCAGGGGACAGGGGGATCAGATACGCAGTATTTT
CDR3aa: CASSQGTGGSDTQYF